This TCR beta chain appears in the sequencing data of a study of cytotoxic CD8 clonotypes in ibrutinib-treated CLL. Findings of the study overall: While tracking circulating CD8+ T-cell counts, baseline clonality exceeded that of age-matched healthy donors. Baseline levels were approached again at progression, after clonality had risen at ibrutinib response. Public clonotypes, an uncommon group, contracted or remained stable on treatment.

In the case of this clone: The antigen remains undetermined.

Method: immunoSEQ multiplex PCR; TCRdb's copy keeps in-frame clones and lacks some. Among about 89,000 clones listed, 78% were seen once. The ends lost 5 bases at V and 2 bases at J; junction bases unmatched: 13. The germline CDR1 and CDR2 sequences are SGHAT and FQNNGV. This CDR3 is built from 19 residues. This sequence joins TRBV11-2 and TRBJ2-3, with 13 bases fitting TRBD2. The TCR was taken from a human donor with chronic lymphocytic leukemia. This sample comprised PBMCs, obtained after 12 months of ibrutinib treatment. CDR3 sequence reads: CASSTGIGLAGDHTDTQYF. DNA for the CDR3: TGTGCCAGCAGCACCGGGATTGGACTAGCGGGGGACCACACAGATACGCAGTATTTT.